Reported below is one TCR beta chain. Its antigen is as yet unknown. In germline, CDR1 is ENHRY, CDR2 SYGVKD. The CDR3 has 14 residues. V trimming: 6 bases; J trimming: 3 bases; junction bases outside the gene matches: 8. TCRdb keeps only in-frame clones here, not all; method: immunoSEQ multiplex PCR. The top ten hold approximately 12% of the sample, which has about 94,000 clones, approximately 91% seen once. This entry is derived from a study of T cell responses to AZD1222 COVID-19 vaccine. Study-wide points: Donors in the cohort were predominantly white British and more often female, and clonal diversity was possibly underestimated. Repertoire samples came only from after the peak T cell response.

The clonotype comes from an adult in good health. This material consisted of peripheral blood, taken on day 0 of AZD1222 vaccination. V gene TRBV10-3 combines with J gene TRBJ2-7; 7 nucleotides agree with TRBD1. The CDR3 sequence is CAIRTDRDVYEQYF. Written as DNA, the CDR3 is TGTGCCATCAGAACCGACAGGGACGTCTACGAGCAGTACTTC.